This TCR beta chain comes out of a study of identical twins. Study-level findings and limits: Its conclusions, products of cross-sectional statistical analysis, did not come from following the same donors. Invariant populations such as MAIT and iNKT cells could partly muddle zero-insertion analyses.

TCRdb reanalysed the 5' RACE reads using MiXCR and keeps one entry per CDR3 protein. The table lists 420,000 or so distinct CDR3 sequences, under 20% of them singletons. On this clonotype itself: Its antigen is not identified.

The receptor's source is a man aged 50-60 years in good health. Sequencing was done on a sample of naive T cells sorted from blood.

CDR3 sequence: CATRGLSNQPQHF. CDR3 DNA: TGTGCCACCCGGGGCCTTAGCAATCAGCCCCAGCATTTT. The chain is built from TRBV19 and TRBJ1-5; possibly TRBD1 for D (5 bases). Germline V gives CDR1 LNHDA, CDR2 SQIVND (reference sequence). CDR3 size: 13 residues. V was clipped by 10 bases and J by 0 bases, with 10 bases between them.